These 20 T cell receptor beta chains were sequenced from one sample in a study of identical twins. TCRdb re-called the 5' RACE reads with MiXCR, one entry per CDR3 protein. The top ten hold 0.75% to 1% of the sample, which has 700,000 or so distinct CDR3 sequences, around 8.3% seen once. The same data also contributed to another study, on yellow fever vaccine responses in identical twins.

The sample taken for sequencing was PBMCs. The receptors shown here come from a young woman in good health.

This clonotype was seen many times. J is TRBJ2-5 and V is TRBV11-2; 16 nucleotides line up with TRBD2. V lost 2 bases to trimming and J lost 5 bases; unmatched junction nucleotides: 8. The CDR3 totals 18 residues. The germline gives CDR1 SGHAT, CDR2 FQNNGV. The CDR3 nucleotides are TGTGCCAGCAGCTTAAATCAGCCGGGACTAGCGGGGGGGGAGACCCAGTACTTC. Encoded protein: CASSLNQPGLAGGETQYF.

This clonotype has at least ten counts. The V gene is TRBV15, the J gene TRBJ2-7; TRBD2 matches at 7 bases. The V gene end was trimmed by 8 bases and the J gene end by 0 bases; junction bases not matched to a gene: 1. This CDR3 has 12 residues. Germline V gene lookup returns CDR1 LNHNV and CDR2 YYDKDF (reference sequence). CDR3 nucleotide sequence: TGTGCCACCTCTAGCGGCTCCTACGAGCAGTACTTC. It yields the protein CATSSGSYEQYF.

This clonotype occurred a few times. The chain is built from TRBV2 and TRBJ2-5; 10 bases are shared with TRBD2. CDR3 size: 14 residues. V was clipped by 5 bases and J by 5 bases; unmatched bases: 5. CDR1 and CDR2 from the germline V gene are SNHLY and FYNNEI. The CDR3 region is CASSPAGGPETQYF. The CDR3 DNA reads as TGTGCCAGCAGTCCAGCGGGAGGGCCCGAGACCCAGTACTTC.

The DNA for the CDR3 is TGTGCCATCATGGCGACGAATGAGCAGTTCTTC. It specifies CAIMATNEQFF. The rearrangement links TRBV10-3 to TRBJ2-1, with D uncertain. V lost 7 bases and J lost 7, with 8 bases in between. The CDR3 extends over 11 amino acids. Germline-derived CDR1 and CDR2 are ENHRY and SYGVKD.

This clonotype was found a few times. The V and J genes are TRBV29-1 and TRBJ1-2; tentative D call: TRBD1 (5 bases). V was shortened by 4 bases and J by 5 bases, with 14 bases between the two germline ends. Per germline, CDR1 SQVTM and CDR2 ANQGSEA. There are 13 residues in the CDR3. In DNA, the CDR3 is TGCAGCGTTGCCCCGGGACTGCCATATGGCTACACCTTC. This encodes CSVAPGLPYGYTF. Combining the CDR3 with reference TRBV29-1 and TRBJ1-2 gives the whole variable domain SAVISQKPSRDICQRGTSLTIQCQVDSQVTMMFWYRQQPGQSLTLIATANQGSEATYESGFVIDKFPISRPNLTFSTLTVSNMSPEDSSIYLCSVAPGLPYGYTFGSGTRLTVV.

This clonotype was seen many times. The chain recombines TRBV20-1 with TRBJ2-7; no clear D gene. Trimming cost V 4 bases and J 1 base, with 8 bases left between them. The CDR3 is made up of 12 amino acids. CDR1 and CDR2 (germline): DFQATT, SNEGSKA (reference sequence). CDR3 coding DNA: TGCAGTGCTACCGTAACTTCCTACGAGCAGTACTTC. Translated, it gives CSATVTSYEQYF.

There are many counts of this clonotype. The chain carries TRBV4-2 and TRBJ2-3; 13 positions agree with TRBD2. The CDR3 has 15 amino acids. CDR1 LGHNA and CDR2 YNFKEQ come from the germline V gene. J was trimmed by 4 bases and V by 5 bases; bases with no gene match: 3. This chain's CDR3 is CASSGTSGRADTQYF. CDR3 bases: TGTGCCAGCAGCGGAACTAGCGGGAGGGCAGATACGCAGTATTTT.

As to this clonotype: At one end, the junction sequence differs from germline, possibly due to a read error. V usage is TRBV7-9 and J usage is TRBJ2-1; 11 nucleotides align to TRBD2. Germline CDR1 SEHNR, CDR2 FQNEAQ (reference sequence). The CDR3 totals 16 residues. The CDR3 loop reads CASSLAGGEGGGEQFF. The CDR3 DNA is TGTGCCAGCAGCCTAGCGGGAGGCGAAGGAGGTGGTGAGCAGTTCTTC.

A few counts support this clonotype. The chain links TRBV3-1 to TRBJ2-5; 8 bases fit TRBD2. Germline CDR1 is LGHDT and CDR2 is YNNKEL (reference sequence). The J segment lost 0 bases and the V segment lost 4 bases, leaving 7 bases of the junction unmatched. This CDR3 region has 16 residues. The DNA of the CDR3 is TGTGCCAGCAGCCGTGGTTTAGCGGGGTACCAAGAGACCCAGTACTTC. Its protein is CASSRGLAGYQETQYF.

DNA for the CDR3: TGTGCCAGCAATTCCGGCGGTAGCTCCTACGAGCAGTACTTC. It specifies CASNSGGSSYEQYF. V is TRBV12-3 or TRBV12-4 and J is TRBJ2-7; D call uncertain. The V end lost 7 bases, the J end lost 0 bases, and 13 bases lay between the germline ends. This CDR3 has 14 amino acids.

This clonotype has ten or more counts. The CDR3 coding sequence is TGTGCCAGCTCAGAAGGGGAAAACAGCTCCTACGAGCAGTACTTC. Translating gives CASSEGENSSYEQYF. The genes are TRBV28 and TRBJ2-7; tentative D call: TRBD1 (5 bases). Trimming cost V 8 bases and J 0 bases, with 17 bases left between them. CDR3 length equals 15 residues. Per germline, CDR1 MDHEN and CDR2 SYDVKM.

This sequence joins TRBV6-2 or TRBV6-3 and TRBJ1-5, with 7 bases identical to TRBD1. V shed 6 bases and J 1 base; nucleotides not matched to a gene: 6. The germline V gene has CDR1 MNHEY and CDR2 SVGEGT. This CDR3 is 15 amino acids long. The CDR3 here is CASSHNRGSNQPQHF. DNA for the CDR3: TGTGCCAGCAGCCATAACAGGGGAAGCAATCAGCCCCAGCATTTT.

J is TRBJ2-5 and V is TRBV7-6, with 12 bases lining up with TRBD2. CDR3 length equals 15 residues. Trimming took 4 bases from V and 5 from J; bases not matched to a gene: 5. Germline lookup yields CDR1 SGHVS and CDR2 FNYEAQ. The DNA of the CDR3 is TGTGCCAGCAGCTCTTGGACTAGCGGGGCTGAGACCCAGTACTTC. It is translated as CASSSWTSGAETQYF. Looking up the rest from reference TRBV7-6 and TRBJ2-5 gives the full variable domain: GAGVSQSPRYKVTKRGQDVALRCDPISGHVSLYWYRQALGQGPEFLTYFNYEAQQDKSGLPNDRFSAERPEGSISTLTIQRTEQRDSAMYRCASSSWTSGAETQYFGPGTRLLVL.

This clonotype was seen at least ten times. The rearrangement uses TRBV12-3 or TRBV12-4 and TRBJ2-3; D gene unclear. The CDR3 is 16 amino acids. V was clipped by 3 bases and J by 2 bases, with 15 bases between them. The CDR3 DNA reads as TGTGCCAGCAGTTTTACCCCATTAGACGACACAGATACGCAGTATTTT. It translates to CASSFTPLDDTDTQYF.

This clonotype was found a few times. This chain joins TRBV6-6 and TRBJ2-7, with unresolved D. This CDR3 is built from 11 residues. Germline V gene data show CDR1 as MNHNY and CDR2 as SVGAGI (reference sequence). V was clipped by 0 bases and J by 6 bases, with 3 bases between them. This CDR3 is CASSYSTEQYF. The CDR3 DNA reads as TGTGCCAGCAGTTACTCTACCGAGCAGTACTTC.

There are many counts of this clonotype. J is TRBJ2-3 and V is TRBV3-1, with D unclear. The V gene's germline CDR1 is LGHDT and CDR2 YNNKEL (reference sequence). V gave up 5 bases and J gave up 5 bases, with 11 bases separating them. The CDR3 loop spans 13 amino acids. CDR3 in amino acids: CASSKGPGDTQYF. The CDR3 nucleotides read TGTGCCAGCAGCAAAGGCCCCGGAGATACGCAGTATTTT.

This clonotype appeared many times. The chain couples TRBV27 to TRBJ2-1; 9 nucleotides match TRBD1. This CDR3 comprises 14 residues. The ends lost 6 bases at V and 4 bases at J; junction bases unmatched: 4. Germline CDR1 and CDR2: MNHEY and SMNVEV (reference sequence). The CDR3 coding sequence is TGTGCCAGCAGCCTACAGGGGGCTTACAATGAGCAGTTCTTC. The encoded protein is CASSLQGAYNEQFF.

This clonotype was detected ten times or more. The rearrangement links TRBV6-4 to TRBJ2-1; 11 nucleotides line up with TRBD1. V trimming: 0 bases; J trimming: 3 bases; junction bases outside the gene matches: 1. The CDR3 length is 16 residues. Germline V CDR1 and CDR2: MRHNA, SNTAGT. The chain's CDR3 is CASSDSGTGGYNEQFF. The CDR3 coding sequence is TGTGCCAGCAGTGACTCGGGGACAGGGGGCTACAATGAGCAGTTCTTC.

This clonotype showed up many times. The CDR3 loop reads CASSHPGTRNEQFF. In DNA, the CDR3 is TGTGCCAGCAGCCATCCCGGGACGCGGAATGAGCAGTTCTTC. The chain uses TRBV7-9 and TRBJ2-1, with D possibly called TRBD1 or TRBD2 (5 bases each). Per germline, CDR1 SEHNR and CDR2 FQNEAQ (reference sequence). The length of the CDR3 is 14 residues. The V gene lost 5 bases and the J gene lost 7 bases, with 15 bases spanning the gap.

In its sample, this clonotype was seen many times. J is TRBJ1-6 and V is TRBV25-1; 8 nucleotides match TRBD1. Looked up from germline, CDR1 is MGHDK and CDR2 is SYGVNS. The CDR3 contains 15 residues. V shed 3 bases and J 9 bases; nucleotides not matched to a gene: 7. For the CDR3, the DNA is TGTGCCAGCAGTGATAAACAGGGGGAAGTTTCACCCCTCCACTTT. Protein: CASSDKQGEVSPLHF.